By frequency in the sample, the clone carrying this T cell receptor beta chain is medium-sized (0.01 to 0.1%). Using its own MiXCR run on the 5' RACE reads, TCRdb lists one record per CDR3 protein. The sample lists tens of thousands of distinct CDR3 sequences, 6.5% to 9.5% seen once, with approximately 9.8% in the top ten. With 4 bases removed from V and 0 bases from J, the gap between germline ends came to 11 bases. From germline, CDR1 is SGHRS and CDR2 YFSETQ. The CDR3 length is 16 residues. These data come from a study of spatial heterogeneity in lung cancer. Study at large: Where available, sequencing covered follow-up PBMC samples, taken at a median of roughly two years after resection. Averaged across combinations, each unique TCR and UMI pairing appeared more than ten times in raw reads, which were uncorrected. Beta-chain sequences consistently outnumbered alpha-chain sequences in detection.

Stated time point: blood at routine non-recurrence follow-up after resection. Sequencing was performed on whole RNA extracted from tumor and nontumor lung tissue, or from frozen PBMC, and the material was left unsorted. The V call is TRBV5-1, the J call TRBJ1-6, with a weak D call TRBD1 (6 bases). This TCR was recovered from a male donor with early-stage non-small cell lung cancer. The starting material was PBMCs, obtained at follow-up. The CDR3 protein is CASSTDSSSYNSPLHF. The CDR3 DNA is TGCGCCAGCAGCACGGACAGCAGCTCCTATAATTCACCCCTCCACTTT.